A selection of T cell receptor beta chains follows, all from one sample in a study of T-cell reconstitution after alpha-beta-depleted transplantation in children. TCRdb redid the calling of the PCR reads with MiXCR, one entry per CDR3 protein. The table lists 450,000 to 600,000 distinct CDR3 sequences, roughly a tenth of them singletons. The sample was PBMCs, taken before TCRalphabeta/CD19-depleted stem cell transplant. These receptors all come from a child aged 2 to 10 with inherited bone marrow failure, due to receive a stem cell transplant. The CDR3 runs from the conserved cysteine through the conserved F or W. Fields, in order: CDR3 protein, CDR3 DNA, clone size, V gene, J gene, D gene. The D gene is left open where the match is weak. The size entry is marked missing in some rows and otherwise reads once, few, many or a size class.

CASSSLAGDYNEQFF	TGTGCCAGCAGTTCCTTAGCGGGGGATTACAATGAGCAGTTCTTC	.	TRBV12-3/TRBV12-4	TRBJ2-1	TRBD2
CASSYSTFQETQYF	TGTGCCAGCAGTTACTCTACATTTCAAGAGACCCAGTACTTC	many	TRBV6-5	TRBJ2-5	.
CASSQVRGGQPQHF	TGCGCCAGCAGCCAAGTGAGGGGAGGTCAGCCCCAGCATTTT	many	TRBV4-3	TRBJ1-5	.
CASSGMYSNQPQHF	TGTGCCAGCAGTGGGATGTATAGCAATCAGCCCCAGCATTTT	few	TRBV2	TRBJ1-5	.
CASSSQGGIPNEQFF	TGTGCCAGTAGTAGCCAAGGGGGTATTCCCAATGAGCAGTTCTTC	few	TRBV19	TRBJ2-1	.
CASSLGEGGAFYGYTF	TGTGCCAGCAGCTTAGGGGAAGGGGGGGCCTTTTATGGCTACACCTTC	.	TRBV11-2	TRBJ1-2	.
CASSSLAGATTYEQYF	TGTGCCAGCAGCTCCTTGGCGGGGGCTACGACCTACGAGCAGTACTTC	.	TRBV7-2	TRBJ2-7	.
CASSPPSGRETQYF	TGTGCCAGCTCACCACCTAGCGGGAGAGAGACCCAGTACTTC	many	TRBV18	TRBJ2-5	TRBD2
CASSPWTGGTYNEQFF	TGTGCCAGCTCACCGTGGACAGGGGGTACCTACAATGAGCAGTTCTTC	few	TRBV18	TRBJ2-1	TRBD1
CASTVGSGDQPQHF	TGTGCCAGTACCGTAGGGTCCGGCGATCAGCCCCAGCATTTT	.	TRBV19	TRBJ1-5	.
CASSHPGGVNTEAFF	TGTGCCAGCAGCCATCCCGGCGGGGTCAACACTGAAGCTTTCTTT	few	TRBV3-1	TRBJ1-1	.
CASTKDRGEQYF	TGTGCCAGCACTAAAGACAGGGGCGAGCAGTACTTC	few	TRBV7-9	TRBJ2-7	TRBD1
CASAGGLAKNIQYF	TGTGCCAGCGCAGGGGGCTTAGCCAAAAACATTCAGTACTTC	many	TRBV6-1	TRBJ2-4	TRBD1
CSVEVLLTGRAVGETQYF	TGCAGCGTTGAAGTTCTACTAACCGGGAGGGCCGTGGGTGAGACCCAGTACTTC	many	TRBV29-1	TRBJ2-5	TRBD2
CSARDRRGSGTSGLAYEQYF	TGCAGTGCTAGAGATCGGAGGGGTTCCGGGACTAGCGGGCTTGCCTACGAGCAGTACTTC	few	TRBV20-1	TRBJ2-7	TRBD2
CSVGAGVVTDTQYF	TGCAGCGTTGGAGCGGGAGTTGTCACAGATACGCAGTATTTT	many	TRBV29-1	TRBJ2-3	TRBD2
CASTPSQGTNKYGYTF	TGTGCCAGCACCCCCTCCCAGGGGACTAATAAGTATGGCTACACCTTC	few	TRBV27	TRBJ1-2	.
CASSFLAGGPHEQFF	TGTGCCAGCAGCTTCCTAGCGGGAGGGCCCCATGAGCAGTTCTTC	.	TRBV5-4	TRBJ2-1	TRBD2
CSVWGTSGTEQYF	TGCAGCGTGTGGGGGACTAGCGGGACCGAGCAGTACTTC	many	TRBV29-1	TRBJ2-7	TRBD2
CSAGRGQSNQPQHF	TGCAGTGCCGGCAGGGGGCAAAGCAATCAGCCCCAGCATTTT	many	TRBV20-1	TRBJ1-5	TRBD1
CASGLRTSGRTDTQYF	TGTGCTAGTGGTCTGCGGACTAGCGGGAGGACAGATACGCAGTATTTT	.	TRBV12-5	TRBJ2-3	TRBD2
CASSLSGRSSYNEQFF	TGCGCCAGCAGCTTGTCGGGCCGAAGCTCCTACAATGAGCAGTTCTTC	many	TRBV5-1	TRBJ2-1	.
CSVEDTGGNSYEQYF	TGCAGCGTTGAGGATACAGGGGGGAACTCCTACGAGCAGTACTTC	many	TRBV29-1	TRBJ2-7	TRBD1
CASSPQASNQPQHF	TGTGCCAGCAGCCCGCAAGCGAGCAATCAGCCCCAGCATTTT	.	TRBV7-8	TRBJ1-5	.
CASSWEGLSGNTIYF	TGCGCCAGCAGCTGGGAGGGACTCTCTGGAAACACCATATATTTT	few	TRBV5-1	TRBJ1-3	.
CASRTPGVGEQYF	TGTGCCAGCAGGACTCCAGGGGTGGGTGAGCAGTACTTC	many	TRBV6-1	TRBJ2-7	.
CASRFPGGGTGELFF	TGTGCCAGCAGATTCCCAGGGGGCGGGACCGGGGAGCTGTTTTTT	.	TRBV28	TRBJ2-2	TRBD1
CASSLGGRIGNEQFF	TGTGCCAGCAGTTTAGGCGGGAGGATTGGGAATGAGCAGTTCTTC	many	TRBV12-3/TRBV12-4	TRBJ2-1	TRBD2
CASSFGPPYEQYF	TGTGCCAGCAGCTTTGGGCCCCCCTACGAGCAGTACTTC	many	TRBV7-8	TRBJ2-7	.
CSAAMTVTTEAFF	TGCAGTGCAGCGATGACGGTTACGACTGAAGCTTTCTTT	many	TRBV20-1	TRBJ1-1	.
CASSLGVSGNSDEQFF	TGTGCCAGCAGCTTAGGTGTTAGCGGAAACAGTGACGAGCAGTTCTTC	many	TRBV7-9	TRBJ2-1	.
CSAQREGSYNEQFF	TGCAGTGCTCAGCGGGAGGGCTCCTACAATGAGCAGTTCTTC	many	TRBV20-1	TRBJ2-1	TRBD2
CASSYSEGHTEAFF	TGTGCCAGCAGTTACTCAGAGGGCCACACTGAAGCTTTCTTT	many	TRBV6-5	TRBJ1-1	.
CASSEGSEQFF	TGCGCCAGCTCGGAGGGATCGGAGCAGTTCTTC	.	TRBV10-2	TRBJ2-1	.
CASSARTGRREGKNNEQFF	TGTGCCAGCAGCGCACGGACAGGGAGGCGGGAAGGAAAGAACAATGAGCAGTTCTTC	many	TRBV7-8	TRBJ2-1	TRBD1
CASSQTDSYIYEQYF	TGTGCCAGCAGCCAGACCGACAGCTATATCTACGAGCAGTACTTC	many	TRBV9	TRBJ2-7	.
CASSFRDPSGELFF	TGTGCCAGCAGTTTCAGGGACCCTTCCGGGGAGCTGTTTTTT	many	TRBV27	TRBJ2-2	.
CAISGGGGGSYEQYF	TGTGCCATCAGTGGAGGCGGAGGGGGCTCCTACGAGCAGTACTTC	many	TRBV10-3	TRBJ2-7	.
CASSTGSTEAFF	TGTGCCAGCAGTACAGGGAGCACTGAAGCTTTCTTT	many	TRBV27	TRBJ1-1	.
CASSSLPGQGYEQYF	TGTGCCAGCAGCTCCCTACCGGGACAGGGGTACGAGCAGTACTTC	few	TRBV7-2	TRBJ2-7	TRBD1
CASGQPGWDNEQFF	TGTGCCAGTGGCCAACCCGGGTGGGACAATGAGCAGTTCTTC	.	TRBV19	TRBJ2-1	.
CASSLTVYRQETQYF	TGTGCCAGCAGCTTGACGGTGTACCGCCAAGAGACCCAGTACTTC	few	TRBV7-2	TRBJ2-5	.
CASSFSGRLYNEQFF	TGTGCCAGCAGTTTCAGCGGGAGGCTATACAATGAGCAGTTCTTC	many	TRBV27	TRBJ2-1	TRBD2
CASSLSLLAAQDEQYF	TGTGCCAGCAGCTTATCTCTGCTAGCGGCTCAGGACGAGCAGTACTTC	few	TRBV7-9	TRBJ2-7	TRBD2
CAWSVGRGPGNYNEQFF	TGTGCCTGGAGTGTAGGGCGCGGGCCTGGGAATTACAATGAGCAGTTCTTC	many	TRBV30	TRBJ2-1	.
CASGRLAGGTYNEQFF	TGTGCCAGCGGGCGACTAGCGGGTGGAACCTACAATGAGCAGTTCTTC	few	TRBV19	TRBJ2-1	TRBD2
CASSDSRITNSNEQFF	TGCGCCAGCAGTGATAGTAGGATAACAAATAGCAATGAGCAGTTCTTC	.	TRBV10-2	TRBJ2-1	.
CSSTSGRGNEKLFF	TGTTCCAGCACCTCCGGCAGGGGAAATGAAAAACTGTTTTTT	many	TRBV27	TRBJ1-4	.
CASSGTGTKKTQYF	TGTGCCAGCTCGGGGACAGGGACCAAGAAGACCCAGTACTTC	few	TRBV18	TRBJ2-5	TRBD1
CASTGQGRSEAFF	TGTGCCAGCACCGGCCAGGGAAGGTCTGAAGCTTTCTTT	many	TRBV25-1	TRBJ1-1	.
CASSPPGRTQETQYF	TGTGCCAGCAGCCCTCCGGGACGTACACAAGAGACCCAGTACTTC	many	TRBV7-2	TRBJ2-5	.
CSARHQWRGTDTQYF	TGCAGTGCTAGGCATCAGTGGCGGGGCACAGATACGCAGTATTTT	.	TRBV20-1	TRBJ2-3	.
CASSAERVYVYEQYF	TGTGCCAGCAGCGCGGAAAGGGTTTATGTCTACGAGCAGTACTTC	many	TRBV12-3/TRBV12-4	TRBJ2-7	.
CATSDLQGSGELFF	TGTGCCACCAGTGATTTGCAGGGGTCCGGGGAGCTGTTTTTT	many	TRBV24-1	TRBJ2-2	.
CASSSTRGNQPQHF	TGTGCCAGCAGCTCGACAAGGGGCAATCAGCCCCAGCATTTT	many	TRBV13	TRBJ1-5	.
CASNQRGTGQFF	TGTGCCAGCAACCAACGCGGGACAGGGCAGTTCTTC	.	TRBV28	TRBJ2-1	TRBD1